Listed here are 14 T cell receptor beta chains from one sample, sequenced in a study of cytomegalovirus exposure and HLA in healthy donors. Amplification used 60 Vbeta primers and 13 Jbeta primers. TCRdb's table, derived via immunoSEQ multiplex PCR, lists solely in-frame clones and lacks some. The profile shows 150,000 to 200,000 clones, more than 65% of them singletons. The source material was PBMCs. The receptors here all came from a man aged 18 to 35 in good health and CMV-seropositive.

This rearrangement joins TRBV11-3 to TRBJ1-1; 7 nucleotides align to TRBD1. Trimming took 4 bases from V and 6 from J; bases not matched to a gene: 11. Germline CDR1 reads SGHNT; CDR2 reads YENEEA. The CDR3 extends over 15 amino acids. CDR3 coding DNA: TGTGCCAGCAGCTCTTCCTCGACAGGGTCGGCTGAAGCTTTCTTT. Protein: CASSSSSTGSAEAFF.

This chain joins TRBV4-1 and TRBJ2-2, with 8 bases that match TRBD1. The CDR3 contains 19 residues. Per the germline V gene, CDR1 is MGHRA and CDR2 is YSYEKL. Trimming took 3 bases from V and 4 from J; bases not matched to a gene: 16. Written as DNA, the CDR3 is TGCGCCAGCAGCCACCTCTTGAGGACAGGGTCAGGAGTCACCGGGGAGCTGTTTTTT. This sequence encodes CASSHLLRTGSGVTGELFF.

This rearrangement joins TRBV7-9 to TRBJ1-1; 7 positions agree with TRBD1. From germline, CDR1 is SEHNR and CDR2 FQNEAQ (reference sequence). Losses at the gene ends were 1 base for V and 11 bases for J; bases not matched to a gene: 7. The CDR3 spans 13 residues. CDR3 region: CASSLEGAAGAFF. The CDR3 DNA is TGTGCCAGCAGCTTAGAGGGGGCCGCCGGGGCTTTCTTT.

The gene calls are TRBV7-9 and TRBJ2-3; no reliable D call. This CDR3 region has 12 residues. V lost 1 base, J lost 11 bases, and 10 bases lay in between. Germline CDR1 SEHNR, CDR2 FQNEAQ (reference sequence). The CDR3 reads CASSLDSELQYF. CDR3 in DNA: TGTGCCAGCAGCTTAGACTCCGAGTTGCAGTATTTT.

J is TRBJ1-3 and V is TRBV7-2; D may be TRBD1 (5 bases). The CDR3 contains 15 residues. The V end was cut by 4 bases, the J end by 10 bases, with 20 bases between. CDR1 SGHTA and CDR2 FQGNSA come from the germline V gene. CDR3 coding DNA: TGTGCCAGCAGCTCAGGGTGGAATATGGAACGGACCATATATTTT. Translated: CASSSGWNMERTIYF. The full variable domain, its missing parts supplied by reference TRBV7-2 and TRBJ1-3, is GAGVSQSPSNKVTEKGKDVELRCDPISGHTALYWYRQSLGQGLEFLIYFQGNSAPDKSGLPSDRFSAERTGGSVSTLTIQRTQQEDSAVYLCASSSGWNMERTIYFGEGSWLTVV.

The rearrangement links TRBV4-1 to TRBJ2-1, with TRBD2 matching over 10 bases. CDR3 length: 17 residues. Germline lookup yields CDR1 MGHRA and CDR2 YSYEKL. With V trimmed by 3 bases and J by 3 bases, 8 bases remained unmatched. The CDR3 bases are TGCGCCAGCAGCCAGACCTCCGGGACTAGCGTCTACAATGAGCAGTTCTTC. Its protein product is CASSQTSGTSVYNEQFF.

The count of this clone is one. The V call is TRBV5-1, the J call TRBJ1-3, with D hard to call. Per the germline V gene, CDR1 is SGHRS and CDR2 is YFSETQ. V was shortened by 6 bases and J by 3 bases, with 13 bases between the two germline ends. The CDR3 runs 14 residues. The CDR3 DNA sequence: TGCGCCAGCAACGACGGGGTGGTTGGAAACACCATATATTTT. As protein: CASNDGVVGNTIYF.

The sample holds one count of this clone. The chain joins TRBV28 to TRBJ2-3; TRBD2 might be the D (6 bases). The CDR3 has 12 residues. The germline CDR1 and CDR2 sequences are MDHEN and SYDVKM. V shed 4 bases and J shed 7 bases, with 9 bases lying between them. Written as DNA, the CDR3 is TGTGCCAGCAGTTCTAGCGAATATACGCAGTATTTT. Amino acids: CASSSSEYTQYF.

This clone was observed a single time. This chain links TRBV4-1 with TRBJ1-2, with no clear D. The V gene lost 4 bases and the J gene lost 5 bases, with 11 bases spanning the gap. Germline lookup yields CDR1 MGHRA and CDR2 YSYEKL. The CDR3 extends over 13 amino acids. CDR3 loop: CASSLQDAYGYTF. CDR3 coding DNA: TGCGCCAGCAGCCTCCAGGATGCGTATGGCTACACCTTC.

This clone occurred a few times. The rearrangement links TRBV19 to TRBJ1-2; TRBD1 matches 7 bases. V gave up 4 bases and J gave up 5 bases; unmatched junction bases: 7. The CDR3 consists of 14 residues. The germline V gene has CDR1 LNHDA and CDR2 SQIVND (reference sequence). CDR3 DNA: TGTGCCAGTAGTAGGGACAGTGCCCTTTATGGCTACACCTTC. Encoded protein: CASSRDSALYGYTF.

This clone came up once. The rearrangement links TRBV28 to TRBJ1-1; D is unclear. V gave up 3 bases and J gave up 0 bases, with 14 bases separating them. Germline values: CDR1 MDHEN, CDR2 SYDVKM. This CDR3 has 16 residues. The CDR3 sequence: CASSLEFGIVNTEAFF. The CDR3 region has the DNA TGTGCCAGCAGTTTGGAGTTCGGGATTGTGAACACTGAAGCTTTCTTT.

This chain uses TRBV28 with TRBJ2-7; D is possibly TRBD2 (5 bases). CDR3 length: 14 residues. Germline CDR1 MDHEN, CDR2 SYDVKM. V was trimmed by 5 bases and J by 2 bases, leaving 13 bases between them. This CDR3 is CASSEGAFAYEQYV. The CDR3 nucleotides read TGTGCCAGCAGTGAGGGAGCTTTCGCCTACGAGCAGTACGTC.

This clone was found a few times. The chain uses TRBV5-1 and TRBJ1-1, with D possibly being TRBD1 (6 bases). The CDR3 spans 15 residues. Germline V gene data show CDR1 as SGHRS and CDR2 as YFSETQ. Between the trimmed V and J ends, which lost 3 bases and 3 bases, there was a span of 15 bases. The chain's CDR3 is CASSSLAGDDTEAFF. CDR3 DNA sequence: TGCGCCAGCAGCTCCCTCGCAGGGGATGACACTGAAGCTTTCTTT. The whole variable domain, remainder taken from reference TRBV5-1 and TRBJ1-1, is KAGVTQTPRYLIKTRGQQVTLSCSPISGHRSVSWYQQTPGQGLQFLFEYFSETQRNKGNFPGRFSGRQFSNSRSEMNVSTLELGDSALYLCASSSLAGDDTEAFFGQGTRLTVV.

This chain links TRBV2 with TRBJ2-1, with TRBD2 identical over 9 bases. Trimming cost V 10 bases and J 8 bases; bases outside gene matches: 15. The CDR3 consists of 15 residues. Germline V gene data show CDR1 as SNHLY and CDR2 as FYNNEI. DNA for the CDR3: TGTGCCACCACCTACCTTAGCGGGGGCGGCGATGAGCAGTTCTTC. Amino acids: CATTYLSGGGDEQFF.